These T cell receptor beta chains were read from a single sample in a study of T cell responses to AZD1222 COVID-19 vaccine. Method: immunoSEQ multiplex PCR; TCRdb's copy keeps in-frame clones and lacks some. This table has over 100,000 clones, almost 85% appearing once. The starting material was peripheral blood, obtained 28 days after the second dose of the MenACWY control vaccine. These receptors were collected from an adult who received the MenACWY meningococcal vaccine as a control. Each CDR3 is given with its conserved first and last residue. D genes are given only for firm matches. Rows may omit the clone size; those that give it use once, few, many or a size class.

CDR3nt: TGTGCCAGCAGGGTAACAGGGGCCTATAATTCACCCCTCCACTTT; CDR3aa: CASRVTGAYNSPLHF; d_gene: TRBD1; v_gene: TRBV11-2; abundance: NA; j_gene: TRBJ1-6
CDR3nt: TGTGCCAGCAGCTTTGGCGGACCTAGCACAGATACGCAGTATTTT; CDR3aa: CASSFGGPSTDTQYF; d_gene: NA; v_gene: TRBV5-4; abundance: NA; j_gene: TRBJ2-3
CDR3nt: TGCGCCAGCAGCTTGAACAGCGCCAATCAGCCCCAGCATTTT; CDR3aa: CASSLNSANQPQHF; d_gene: NA; v_gene: TRBV5-1; abundance: NA; j_gene: TRBJ1-5
CDR3nt: TGTGCCAGCTCACCTTCGCTCGGGGGAAACGAGCAGTTCTTC; CDR3aa: CASSPSLGGNEQFF; d_gene: NA; v_gene: TRBV18; abundance: NA; j_gene: TRBJ2-1
CDR3nt: TGTGCCAGCAGTGAAGCACAGGGAATTTCGAGTGAGCAGTACTTC; CDR3aa: CASSEAQGISSEQYF; d_gene: NA; v_gene: TRBV2; abundance: few; j_gene: TRBJ2-7
CDR3nt: TGTGCCAGCTCCAAGGATAGCAATCAGCCCCAGCATTTT; CDR3aa: CASSKDSNQPQHF; d_gene: NA; v_gene: TRBV18; abundance: NA; j_gene: TRBJ1-5
CDR3nt: TGTGCCAGTCAGACGGGGGCGAGTGCTGGAAACACCATATATTTT; CDR3aa: CASQTGASAGNTIYF; d_gene: NA; v_gene: TRBV19; abundance: NA; j_gene: TRBJ1-3
CDR3nt: TGTGCCAGCAGCCTTCACGGGCAAATCCACTCTGGAAACACCATATATTTT; CDR3aa: CASSLHGQIHSGNTIYF; d_gene: NA; v_gene: TRBV4-2; abundance: NA; j_gene: TRBJ1-3
CDR3nt: TGTGCCAGCAGTGAATACAGGGGGCTCACTGAAGCTTTCTTT; CDR3aa: CASSEYRGLTEAFF; d_gene: TRBD1; v_gene: TRBV2; abundance: NA; j_gene: TRBJ1-1
CDR3nt: TGTGCCAGCAGTCCCAGGGTCTACAATGAGCAGTTCTTC; CDR3aa: CASSPRVYNEQFF; d_gene: NA; v_gene: TRBV27; abundance: NA; j_gene: TRBJ2-1
CDR3nt: TGTGCCAGCAGCTTCTACAGGGGGCTGGGCACTGAAGCTTTCTTT; CDR3aa: CASSFYRGLGTEAFF; d_gene: TRBD1; v_gene: TRBV7-9; abundance: NA; j_gene: TRBJ1-1
CDR3nt: TGTGCCAGCAGCTTAAGTAGCGGGGGAGCCAAAAACATTCAGTACTTC; CDR3aa: CASSLSSGGAKNIQYF; d_gene: TRBD2; v_gene: TRBV7-9; abundance: NA; j_gene: TRBJ2-4
CDR3nt: TGTGCCAGCAGCGAGGGGGCTCGGAATTCACCCCTCCACTTT; CDR3aa: CASSEGARNSPLHF; d_gene: TRBD1; v_gene: TRBV6-5; abundance: once; j_gene: TRBJ1-6
CDR3nt: TGCGCCAGCAGCCGGAGGACAGGGATGAACACTGAAGCTTTCTTT; CDR3aa: CASSRRTGMNTEAFF; d_gene: TRBD1; v_gene: TRBV5-1; abundance: NA; j_gene: TRBJ1-1
CDR3nt: TGTGCCAGCAGGGATATACAGGGGGGCAATCAGCCCCAGCATTTT; CDR3aa: CASRDIQGGNQPQHF; d_gene: TRBD1; v_gene: TRBV2; abundance: few; j_gene: TRBJ1-5
CDR3nt: TGTGCCAGCAGCCAAGGTTGGCAGCCCCAGCATTTT; CDR3aa: CASSQGWQPQHF; d_gene: NA; v_gene: TRBV3-1/TRBV3-2; abundance: NA; j_gene: TRBJ1-5
CDR3nt: TGTGCCAGCAGCTTAGTGTTAGCGGGGGGAAGTGCAGATACGCAGTATTTT; CDR3aa: CASSLVLAGGSADTQYF; d_gene: TRBD2; v_gene: TRBV11-2; abundance: NA; j_gene: TRBJ2-3
CDR3nt: TGTGCCAGCAGCGGGCAAGAAAATGAAAAACTGTTTTTT; CDR3aa: CASSGQENEKLFF; d_gene: NA; v_gene: TRBV7-9; abundance: NA; j_gene: TRBJ1-4
CDR3nt: TGTGCCAGCAGCGTAGGTGGGGGTAGGGAGACCCAGTACTTC; CDR3aa: CASSVGGGRETQYF; d_gene: NA; v_gene: TRBV9; abundance: once; j_gene: TRBJ2-5
CDR3nt: TGTGCCAGCAGCCAAGTCGGGGGGGCGCACGGCTACACCTTC; CDR3aa: CASSQVGGAHGYTF; d_gene: NA; v_gene: TRBV14; abundance: NA; j_gene: TRBJ1-2
CDR3nt: TGTGCCAGCAGCCCTGCCGGGACCTTCTCTGGAAACACCATATATTTT; CDR3aa: CASSPAGTFSGNTIYF; d_gene: NA; v_gene: TRBV7-2; abundance: NA; j_gene: TRBJ1-3
CDR3nt: TGTGCCAGCAGTTTATGGGGCTTAGGGGGCTCTGGCTACACCTTC; CDR3aa: CASSLWGLGGSGYTF; d_gene: TRBD1; v_gene: TRBV28; abundance: few; j_gene: TRBJ1-2
CDR3nt: TGTGCCAGCAGCGCAGAGGGAGAGACCCAGTACTTC; CDR3aa: CASSAEGETQYF; d_gene: NA; v_gene: TRBV6-5; abundance: NA; j_gene: TRBJ2-5
CDR3nt: TGTGCCAGCAGTCGGGTGACCTCCTACGAGCAGTACTTC; CDR3aa: CASSRVTSYEQYF; d_gene: NA; v_gene: TRBV6-6; abundance: NA; j_gene: TRBJ2-7
CDR3nt: TGCGCCAGCAGCTTGGGGGGCACAGATACGCAGTATTTT; CDR3aa: CASSLGGTDTQYF; d_gene: NA; v_gene: TRBV5-1; abundance: NA; j_gene: TRBJ2-3
CDR3nt: TGTGCCAGCGGCCGGGACGGATCTGGAAACACCATATATTTT; CDR3aa: CASGRDGSGNTIYF; d_gene: NA; v_gene: TRBV5-4; abundance: NA; j_gene: TRBJ1-3
CDR3nt: TGTGCCAGCAGCGTAGAAGGCAATAGCAATCAGCCCCAGCATTTT; CDR3aa: CASSVEGNSNQPQHF; d_gene: NA; v_gene: TRBV9; abundance: NA; j_gene: TRBJ1-5
CDR3nt: TGCGCCAGCAGCCAAGTGAGGGAGTCCACCGGGGAGCTGTTTTTT; CDR3aa: CASSQVRESTGELFF; d_gene: NA; v_gene: TRBV4-1; abundance: NA; j_gene: TRBJ2-2
CDR3nt: TGTGCCAGTAGTATGGGCTCTGGGGCCAACGTCCTGACTTTC; CDR3aa: CASSMGSGANVLTF; d_gene: NA; v_gene: TRBV19; abundance: once; j_gene: TRBJ2-6
CDR3nt: TGTGCCAGTATCGACAGGGTGGGCCGATTCCCCGGAGGCTACACCTTC; CDR3aa: CASIDRVGRFPGGYTF; d_gene: TRBD1; v_gene: TRBV19; abundance: NA; j_gene: TRBJ1-2
CDR3nt: TGCGCCAGCAGCCAAGGGACCCAGGGGGCGGGGGAGACCCAGTACTTC; CDR3aa: CASSQGTQGAGETQYF; d_gene: TRBD1; v_gene: TRBV4-1; abundance: NA; j_gene: TRBJ2-5
CDR3nt: TGTGCCACCATGGACAGGGCTCAGCCCCAGCATTTT; CDR3aa: CATMDRAQPQHF; d_gene: TRBD1; v_gene: TRBV24-1; abundance: NA; j_gene: TRBJ1-5
CDR3nt: TGTGCCAGCAGCACCGGGTTAGGAAGGCGGGGACAGGGGGTACAAAATCAAGAGACCCAGTACTTC; CDR3aa: CASSTGLGRRGQGVQNQETQYF; d_gene: TRBD1; v_gene: TRBV7-9; abundance: NA; j_gene: TRBJ2-5
CDR3nt: TGTGCCAGCAGTGGTCCGGGGGATGGGCAGCCCCAGCATTTT; CDR3aa: CASSGPGDGQPQHF; d_gene: NA; v_gene: TRBV2; abundance: NA; j_gene: TRBJ1-5
CDR3nt: TGTGCCTGTCATCGGGAGGGGACGTCACCCCTCCACTTT; CDR3aa: CACHREGTSPLHF; d_gene: NA; v_gene: TRBV6-5; abundance: NA; j_gene: TRBJ1-6
CDR3nt: TGTGCCAGCTCACTCACAGTTCAGGTCTCTGGAAACACCATATATTTT; CDR3aa: CASSLTVQVSGNTIYF; d_gene: NA; v_gene: TRBV18; abundance: NA; j_gene: TRBJ1-3
CDR3nt: TGTGCCAGCAGTGGGCAGGACAGGGTGGACACTGAAGCTTTCTTT; CDR3aa: CASSGQDRVDTEAFF; d_gene: TRBD1; v_gene: TRBV25-1; abundance: NA; j_gene: TRBJ1-1
CDR3nt: TGTGCCAGCAGCTTAGGGAACAGGGCTGTAGAGACCCAGTACTTC; CDR3aa: CASSLGNRAVETQYF; d_gene: NA; v_gene: TRBV7-3; abundance: NA; j_gene: TRBJ2-5
CDR3nt: TGTGCCAGCAGCACCGCGGGACAGCCCTTCGGTTACACTGAAGCTTTCTTT; CDR3aa: CASSTAGQPFGYTEAFF; d_gene: TRBD1; v_gene: TRBV9; abundance: NA; j_gene: TRBJ1-1
CDR3nt: TGCAGCGCCGCCGGGACTAGCCCACGTTACGAGCAGTACTTC; CDR3aa: CSAAGTSPRYEQYF; d_gene: TRBD2; v_gene: TRBV29-1; abundance: once; j_gene: TRBJ2-7
CDR3nt: TGTGCCAGCAGCTTAGTGGGCGGGGGGGCGCATACGCAGTATTTT; CDR3aa: CASSLVGGGAHTQYF; d_gene: TRBD2; v_gene: TRBV7-2; abundance: once; j_gene: TRBJ2-3
CDR3nt: TGTGCCTGGAGTTTCCAAGGGGGATTTGGAAACACCATATATTTT; CDR3aa: CAWSFQGGFGNTIYF; d_gene: NA; v_gene: TRBV30; abundance: NA; j_gene: TRBJ1-3
CDR3nt: TGTGCCAGCAGTGGCGCCGGGACAGGGGTATTGAACACTGAAGCTTTCTTT; CDR3aa: CASSGAGTGVLNTEAFF; d_gene: TRBD1; v_gene: TRBV6-2/TRBV6-3; abundance: NA; j_gene: TRBJ1-1
CDR3nt: TGCGCCAGCAGCAGCGGGGGGTACAATGAGCAGTTCTTC; CDR3aa: CASSSGGYNEQFF; d_gene: TRBD2; v_gene: TRBV5-1; abundance: NA; j_gene: TRBJ2-1
CDR3nt: TGTGCCAGCAGCTCCGGGAATTCACCCCTCCACTTT; CDR3aa: CASSSGNSPLHF; d_gene: NA; v_gene: TRBV5-4; abundance: NA; j_gene: TRBJ1-6
CDR3nt: TGTGCCAGCAGCCGCCCGGGACAGAACACTGAAGCTTTCTTT; CDR3aa: CASSRPGQNTEAFF; d_gene: NA; v_gene: TRBV11-2; abundance: NA; j_gene: TRBJ1-1
CDR3nt: TGTGCCAGCAGTGACGACAGGGAGCATGGCTACACCTTC; CDR3aa: CASSDDREHGYTF; d_gene: TRBD1; v_gene: TRBV12-3/TRBV12-4; abundance: NA; j_gene: TRBJ1-2
CDR3nt: TGTGCCAGCAGTTACTCCGGGACAGTTGATCAGCCCCAGCATTTT; CDR3aa: CASSYSGTVDQPQHF; d_gene: TRBD1; v_gene: TRBV6-5; abundance: NA; j_gene: TRBJ1-5